What follows describes a single TCR beta chain. Germline-derived CDR1 and CDR2 are MNHEY and SVGEGT. This CDR3 contains 14 residues. V was cut by 1 base and J by 4 bases, with 7 bases left in between. This sample stems from a study of early T cells in non-severe SARS-CoV-2 infection. Individual cDNA molecules each received unique molecular identifiers attached to them. TCRdb re-analysed the 5' RACE reads in MiXCR, keeping a single row per CDR3 protein. This sample carries some 78,000 distinct CDR3 sequences, approximately 13% of them seen once, and the ten largest clones take 4.5% to 7%. This receptor was obtained from an adult who was a healthcare worker with PCR-confirmed SARS-CoV-2 infection or an uninfected control (not recorded which). The sequenced material came from whole blood. This chain connects TRBV6-2 or TRBV6-3 to TRBJ2-2; D gene unclear. The CDR3 nucleotides are TGTGCCAGCAGTTACTTTAAAGGCACCGGGGAGCTGTTTTTT. This encodes CASSYFKGTGELFF.